This T cell receptor beta chain was retrieved from a study of tumor and adjacent non-tumor tissue in lung cancer. Study summary: The patients, around 10 men and a handful of women, were roughly 31 to 85 with stage I to III disease. Study-level results: Top 100 clones took a larger repertoire share in normal lung. Patients with more diverse tumor TCRs had worse survival.

This sample's RNA came from whole unsorted tissue. More than 3 cm separated this lung sample from the edge of the tumor. Donors were chemotherapy-naive, newly diagnosed lung cancer surgical patients in China, August–late 2014. A word on this clonotype: Its antigen is as yet unknown. The junction does not match germline at one end; this may be a read error.

TCRbeta libraries were built with three rounds of nested PCR, modified from ARM-PCR. Using its own MiXCR run on the multiplex PCR reads, TCRdb lists one record per CDR3 protein. The sample comprises roughly 43,000 distinct CDR3 sequences, more than 50% of which are singletons, and about 48% rests with the top ten. This sequence originates from a man aged 50 to 60 with non-small cell lung cancer. The source material was distant non-tumor lung tissue.

The CDR3 here is CASSPGLGLLYKQYF. The CDR3 nucleotides are TGTGCCAGCAGCCCGGGACTGGGACTACTCTACAAGCAGTACTTC. V and J are TRBV11-2 and TRBJ2-7; 7 bases line up with TRBD2. Germline V gives CDR1 SGHAT, CDR2 FQNNGV. This CDR3 has 15 residues.